Included here is one TCR beta chain sequence, with context. As yet, its antigen is unknown. These data belong to a study of response to subunit inactivated influenza vaccine. CDR1 SGHRS and CDR2 YFSETQ come from the germline V gene. This CDR3 is 18 amino acids long. V gave up 1 base and J gave up 2 bases, with 16 bases separating them. TCRdb reanalysed the RT-PCR reads using MiXCR and keeps one entry per CDR3 protein. The data show 500,000 to 750,000 distinct CDR3 sequences, 13% to 15% seen once. The study, taken as a whole, reports: Authors suggested each seasonal flu vaccination may recruit only limited numbers of new T cells.

This sequence joins TRBV5-1 and TRBJ2-6; D possibly corresponds to TRBD2 (6 bases). The source material was PBMCs from blood, sampled 12 days after vaccination. The source of this sequence is a man aged 45 to 65 who received an inactivated influenza vaccine. CDR3 in DNA: TGCGCCAGCAGCTTGTGGTTGCGCCGCGGGGCTGGGGCCAACGTCCTGACTTTC. Translating gives CASSLWLRRGAGANVLTF.